This T cell receptor (beta chain) was captured in a study of sequential checkpoint blockade in melanoma. General study points: Pretreatment TIL clonality tracked with response in the nivolumab-first arm.

Comment on this clone: Antigen unknown.

Treatment specified: randomized to nivolumab then ipilimumab (arm A) or the reverse (arm B). Sequenced by immunoSEQ multiplex PCR; TCRdb stores in-frame clones only, minus some. The table shows under 15,000 clones, with about 21% occurring only once. The CDR3 is made up of 13 amino acids. Germline V gene data show CDR1 as SGDLS and CDR2 as YYNGEE. V lost 5 bases to trimming and J lost 4 bases, with 12 bases between them. This clonotype originated in a human donor with melanoma. The J gene is TRBJ1-1, the V gene TRBV9; TRBD1 might be the D (5 bases). The sequencing here drew on tumor tissue (inferred from file names), taken from a patient given nivolumab and ipilimumab in sequence. CDR3 coding DNA: TGTGCCAGCAGTGATGCAGGGATCACTGAAGCTTTCTTT. It specifies CASSDAGITEAFF.